This note documents a single T cell receptor beta chain sequence. Its antigen is undetermined. This sample is part of a study of T cell responses to AZD1222 COVID-19 vaccine. Points from the study as a whole: A rise in Spike-specific TCR breadth and depth followed two AZD1222 doses. In a largely white British group with more females than males, clonal diversity was possibly underestimated.

Sequenced by immunoSEQ multiplex PCR; TCRdb stores in-frame clones only, minus some. The sample includes roughly 150,000 clones, just over 85% of them seen just once. The TCR comes from an adult in good health. Specimen: peripheral blood, collected on day 0 of AZD1222 vaccination.

For the CDR3, the DNA is TGTGCCACCAGCAGAGACCGGGACCACAATGAGCAGTTCTTC. As protein: CATSRDRDHNEQFF. This rearrangement joins TRBV15 to TRBJ2-1; possibly TRBD1 or TRBD2 for D (5 bases each). Germline CDR1 LNHNV, CDR2 YYDKDF (reference sequence). The length of the CDR3 is 14 residues. Trimming stripped 0 bases from V and 5 bases from J, with 8 bases between. Combining the CDR3 with reference TRBV15 and TRBJ2-1 gives the whole variable domain DAMVIQNPRYQVTQFGKPVTLSCSQTLNHNVMYWYQQKSSQAPKLLFHYYDKDFNNEADTPDNFQSRRPNTSFCFLDIRSPGLGDTAMYLCATSRDRDHNEQFFGPGTRLTVL.